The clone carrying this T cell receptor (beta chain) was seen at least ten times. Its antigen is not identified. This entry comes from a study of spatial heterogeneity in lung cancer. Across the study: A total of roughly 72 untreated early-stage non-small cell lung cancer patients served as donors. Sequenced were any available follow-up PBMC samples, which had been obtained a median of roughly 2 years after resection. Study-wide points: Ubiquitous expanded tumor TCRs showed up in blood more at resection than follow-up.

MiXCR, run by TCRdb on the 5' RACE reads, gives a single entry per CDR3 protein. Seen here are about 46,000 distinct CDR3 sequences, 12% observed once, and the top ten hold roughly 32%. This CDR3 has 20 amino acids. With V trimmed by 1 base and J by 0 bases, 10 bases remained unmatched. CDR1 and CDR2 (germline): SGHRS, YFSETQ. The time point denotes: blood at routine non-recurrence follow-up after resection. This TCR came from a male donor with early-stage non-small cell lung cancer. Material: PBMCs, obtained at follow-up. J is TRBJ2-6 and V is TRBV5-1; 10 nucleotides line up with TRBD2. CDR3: CASSLSASGSQGSGANVLTF. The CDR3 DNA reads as TGCGCCAGCAGCTTGTCCGCTAGCGGGAGTCAGGGCTCTGGGGCCAACGTCCTGACTTTC.